This entry concerns a single T cell receptor beta chain. CDR1 and CDR2 from the germline V gene are SGHDT and YYEEEE. V shed 4 bases and J shed 0 bases, with 14 bases lying between them. The CDR3 spans 16 residues. As originally analysed: How many nucleated cells were present was estimated from reference gene primer amplification. Only in-frame clones appear in the TCRdb table, and some are missing; sequencing was by immunoSEQ multiplex PCR. That table gives V, J and clone size, and the DNA gave D and trimming. Of approximately 100,000 clones listed, about 70% are singletons. This record comes from a study of blood T cell repertoires in COVID-19. As for the study in general: COVID-19 samples from acute and convalescent phases originated in the United States, Italy and Spain. From T cells, B-cell-depleted T cells, or PBMCs came the material, which was cDNA or gDNA.

Specimen: peripheral blood. The chain links TRBV5-6 to TRBJ2-1; D not certain. The origin of this receptor is a human donor with acute or convalescent COVID-19. The donor label of this sample is uncertain. The CDR3 bases are TGTGCCAGCAGCCCGATTACATTTTTCTCCTACAATGAGCAGTTCTTC. Its protein product is CASSPITFFSYNEQFF.